This T cell receptor (beta chain) was obtained from a study of CD8 T cells in Susac syndrome. Overall study findings and caveats: The authors acknowledged that their TCR sequencing and HLA analysis involved a relatively small number of individuals.

Random-hexamer reverse transcription was applied to about 0.5 to 1 ug RNA. Amplification of TCR beta CDR3 across 54 Vbeta and 13 Jbeta was performed with immunoSEQ multiplex PCR. TCRdb ran MiXCR on the immunoSEQ multiplex PCR reads and lists one entry per CDR3 protein. The repertoire holds 160,000 or so distinct CDR3 sequences, with 85% to 95% as singletons. Of note for this clonotype: Its antigen is undetermined.

Sequencing was done on a sample of CD8+ T cells from PBMCs. The TCR sequence derives from a human donor with multiple sclerosis.

CDR3 region: CASSFGFISGELFF. CDR3 in DNA: TGTGCCAGCAGTTTCGGGTTTATCAGCGGGGAGCTGTTTTTT. This chain joins TRBV28 and TRBJ2-2; no clear D. Per the germline V gene, CDR1 is MDHEN and CDR2 is SYDVKM. The CDR3 has 14 residues. The ends were cut back, 3 bases at V and 7 bases at J, with 12 bases in the middle.